The 8 T cell receptor beta chains listed next were all sequenced from one sample in a study of control samples from healthy donors and cancer patients. Method: immunoSEQ multiplex PCR; TCRdb's copy keeps in-frame clones and lacks some. The sample lists more than 50,000 clones, approximately 85% occurring once. Sequencing was carried out using blood. The origin of the receptors is a man in his forties or fifties in good health.

As regards this clone: In the same sample, other DNA sequences code for this CDR3. V and J are TRBV29-1 and TRBJ2-3, with D perhaps TRBD2 (7 bases). Trimming pared 4 bases from V and 4 bases from J, leaving 15 bases between. CDR3 length: 14 residues. Germline CDR1 reads SQVTM; CDR2 reads ANQGSEA. The CDR3 nucleotides are TGCAGCGTTGGGGGGGGCCGAGACTCAGATACGCAGTATTTT. It codes for CSVGGGRDSDTQYF.

V is TRBV3-1 (or the pseudogene TRBV3-2) and J is TRBJ1-5, with D unclear. Trimming took off 0 bases at V and 0 bases at J, with 12 bases between the two ends. Per germline, CDR1 LGHDT and CDR2 YNNKEL (reference sequence). The CDR3 length is 17 residues. CDR3: CASSQDPDVGSNQPQHF. CDR3 bases: TGTGCCAGCAGCCAAGATCCCGACGTGGGTAGCAATCAGCCCCAGCATTTT.

The rearrangement uses TRBV21-1 and TRBJ2-7; the table's D call, TRBD1, was not checked against the DNA. TRBV21-1 is a pseudogene. The CDR3 totals 15 residues. CDR3 DNA: TGTGCCAGCAGCATAGGGACAGGGGGCTTTTACGAGCAGTACTTC. Translating it yields CASSIGTGGFYEQYF.

The chain is built from TRBV28 and TRBJ2-1; 7 bases are shared with TRBD2. Germline CDR1 and CDR2: MDHEN and SYDVKM. The CDR3 has 16 amino acids. J lost 3 bases, V lost 2 bases, and 7 bases had no gene match. The CDR3 reads CASSLVGEGLYNEQFF. The CDR3 DNA sequence: TGTGCCAGCAGTTTAGTGGGGGAGGGCCTCTACAATGAGCAGTTCTTC.

The rearrangement uses TRBV6-5 and TRBJ2-3; tentatively, D is TRBD1 or TRBD2 (5 bases each). V lost 2 bases and J 2 bases, leaving 8 bases between the germline ends. CDR3 length: 14 amino acids. The V gene's germline CDR1 is MNHEY and CDR2 SVGAGI. This CDR3 reads CASSYEGYTDTQYF. The CDR3 DNA follows: TGTGCCAGCAGTTACGAGGGGTACACAGATACGCAGTATTTT.

This clone was observed once. The chain joins TRBV28 to TRBJ1-2; no definite D call. This CDR3 region has 13 residues. Trimming stripped 3 bases from V and 8 bases from J, with 13 bases between. Looked up from germline, CDR1 is MDHEN and CDR2 is SYDVKM. This chain's CDR3 is CASSFQVEVGYTF. DNA for the CDR3: TGTGCCAGCAGTTTTCAGGTTGAGGTCGGCTACACCTTC.

This clone was counted only a few times. J is TRBJ1-2 and V is TRBV28; D call uncertain. Germline V gives CDR1 MDHEN, CDR2 SYDVKM. The CDR3 has 14 amino acids. V was cut by 1 base and J by 6 bases, with 12 bases left in between. The CDR3 region has the DNA TGTGCCAGCAGTTTATTTTCGACGGGGAATGGCTACACCTTC. Translating gives CASSLFSTGNGYTF.

The chain uses TRBV10-2 and TRBJ2-1, with D possibly being TRBD2 (6 bases). The CDR3 consists of 17 residues. Trimming removed 3 bases at V and 8 bases at J, with 23 bases between. Germline lookup yields CDR1 WSHSY and CDR2 SAAADI. In DNA form, the CDR3 reads TGCGCCAGCAGTGACCCTGTCGGGGGACTGGATATCCATGAGCAGTTCTTC. Its translation is CASSDPVGGLDIHEQFF.